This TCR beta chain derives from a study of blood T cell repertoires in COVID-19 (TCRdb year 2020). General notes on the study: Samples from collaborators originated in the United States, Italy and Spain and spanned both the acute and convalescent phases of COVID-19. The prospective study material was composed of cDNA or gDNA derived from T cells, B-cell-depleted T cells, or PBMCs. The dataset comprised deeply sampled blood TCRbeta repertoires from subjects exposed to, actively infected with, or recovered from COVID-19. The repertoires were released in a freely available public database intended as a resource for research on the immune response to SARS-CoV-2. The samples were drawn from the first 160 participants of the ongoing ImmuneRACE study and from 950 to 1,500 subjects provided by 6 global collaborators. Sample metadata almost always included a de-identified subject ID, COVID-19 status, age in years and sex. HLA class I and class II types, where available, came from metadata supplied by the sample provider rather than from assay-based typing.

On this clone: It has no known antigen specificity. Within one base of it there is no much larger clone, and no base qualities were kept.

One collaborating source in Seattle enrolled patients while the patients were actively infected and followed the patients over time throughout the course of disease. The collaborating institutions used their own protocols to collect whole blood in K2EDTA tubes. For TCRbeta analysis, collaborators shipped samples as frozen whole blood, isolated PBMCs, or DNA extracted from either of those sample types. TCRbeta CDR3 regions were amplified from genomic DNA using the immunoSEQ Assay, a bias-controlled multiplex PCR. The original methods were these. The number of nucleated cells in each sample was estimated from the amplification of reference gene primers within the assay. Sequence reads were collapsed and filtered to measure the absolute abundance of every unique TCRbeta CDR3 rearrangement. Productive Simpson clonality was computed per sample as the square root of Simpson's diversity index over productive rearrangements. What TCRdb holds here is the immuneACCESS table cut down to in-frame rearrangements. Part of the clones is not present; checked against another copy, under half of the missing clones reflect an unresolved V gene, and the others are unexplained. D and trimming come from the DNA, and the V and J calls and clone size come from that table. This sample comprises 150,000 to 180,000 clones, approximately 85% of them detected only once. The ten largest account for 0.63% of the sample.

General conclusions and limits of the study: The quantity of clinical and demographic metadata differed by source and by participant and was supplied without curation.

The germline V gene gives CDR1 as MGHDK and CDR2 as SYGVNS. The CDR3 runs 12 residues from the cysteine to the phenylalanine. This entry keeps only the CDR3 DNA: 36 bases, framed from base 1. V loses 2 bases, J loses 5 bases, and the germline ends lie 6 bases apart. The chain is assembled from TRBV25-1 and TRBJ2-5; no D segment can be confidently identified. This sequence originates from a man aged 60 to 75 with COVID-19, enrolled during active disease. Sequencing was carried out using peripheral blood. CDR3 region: CASSEAQETQYF. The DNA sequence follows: TGTGCCAGCAGTGAAGCTCAGGAGACCCAGTACTTC.